This TCR beta chain was observed in a study of PD-L1 blockade in urothelial cancer. This CDR3 region has 14 residues. Germline lookup yields CDR1 SGHAT and CDR2 FQNNGV. J gave up 5 bases and V 4 bases, and 5 bases lay outside the gene matches. Regarding time point: peripheral blood 6 weeks after treatment start. Each PCR had synthetic TCR analog templates added to it as a spike-in. Libraries were prepared by immunoSEQ multiplex PCR; TCRdb keeps only in-frame clonotypes and omits some of them. The data contain approximately 83,000 clones, 83% of them singletons. J is TRBJ2-5 and V is TRBV11-2, with 9 bases aligning to TRBD1. This material consisted of PBMCs, taken around atezolizumab (anti-PD-L1) treatment. This receptor was obtained from a man aged 65 to 85 with urothelial cancer. The CDR3 DNA reads TGTGCCAGCAGCTCCCGGACAGGGGAGGAGACCCAGTACTTC. This translates into CASSSRTGEETQYF.